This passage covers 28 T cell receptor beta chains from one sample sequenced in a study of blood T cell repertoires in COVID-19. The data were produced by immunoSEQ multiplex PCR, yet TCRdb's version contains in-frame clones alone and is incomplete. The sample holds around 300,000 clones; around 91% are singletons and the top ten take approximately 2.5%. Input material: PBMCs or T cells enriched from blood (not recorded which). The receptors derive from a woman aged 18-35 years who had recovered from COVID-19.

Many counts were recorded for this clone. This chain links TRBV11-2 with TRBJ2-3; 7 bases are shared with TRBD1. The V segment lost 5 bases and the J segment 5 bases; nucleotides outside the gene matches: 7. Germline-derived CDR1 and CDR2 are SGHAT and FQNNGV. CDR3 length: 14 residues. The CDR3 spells CASSPGGVRDTQYF. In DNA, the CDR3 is TGTGCCAGCAGCCCAGGGGGTGTGAGAGATACGCAGTATTTT.

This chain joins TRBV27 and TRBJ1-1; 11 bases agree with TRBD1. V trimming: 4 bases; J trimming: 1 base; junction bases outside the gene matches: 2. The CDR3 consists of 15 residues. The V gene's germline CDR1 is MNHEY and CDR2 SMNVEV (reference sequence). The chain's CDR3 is CASSWDRGANTEAFF. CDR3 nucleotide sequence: TGTGCCAGCAGTTGGGACAGGGGGGCGAACACTGAAGCTTTCTTT.

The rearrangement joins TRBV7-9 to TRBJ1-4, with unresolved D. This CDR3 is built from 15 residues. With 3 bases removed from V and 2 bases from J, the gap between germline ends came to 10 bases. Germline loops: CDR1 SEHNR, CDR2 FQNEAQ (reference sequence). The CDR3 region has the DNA TGTGCCAGCAGCTTCCCGGGTGGGACTAATGAAAAACTGTTTTTT. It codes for CASSFPGGTNEKLFF. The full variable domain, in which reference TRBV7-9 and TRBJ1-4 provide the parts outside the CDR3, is DTGVSQNPRHKITKRGQNVTFRCDPISEHNRLYWYRQTLGQGPEFLTYFQNEAQLEKSRLLSDRFSAERPKGSFSTLEIQRTEQGDSAMYLCASSFPGGTNEKLFFGSGTQLSVL.

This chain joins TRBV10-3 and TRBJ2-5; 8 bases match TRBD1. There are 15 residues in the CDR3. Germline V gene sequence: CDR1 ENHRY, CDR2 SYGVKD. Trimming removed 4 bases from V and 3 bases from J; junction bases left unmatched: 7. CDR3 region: CAISAQGAREETQYF. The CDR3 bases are TGTGCCATCAGTGCTCAGGGGGCGAGGGAAGAGACCCAGTACTTC.

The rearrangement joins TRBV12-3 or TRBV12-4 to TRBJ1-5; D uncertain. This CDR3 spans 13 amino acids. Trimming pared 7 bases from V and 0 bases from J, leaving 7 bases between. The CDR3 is CASTPYSNQPQHF. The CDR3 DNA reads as TGTGCCAGCACCCCTTATAGCAATCAGCCCCAGCATTTT.

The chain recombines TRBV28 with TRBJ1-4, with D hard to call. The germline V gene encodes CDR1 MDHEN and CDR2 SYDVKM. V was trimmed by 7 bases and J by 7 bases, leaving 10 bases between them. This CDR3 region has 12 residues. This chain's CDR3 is CASKLPGEKLFF. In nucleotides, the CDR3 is TGTGCCAGCAAACTCCCCGGTGAAAAACTGTTTTTT.

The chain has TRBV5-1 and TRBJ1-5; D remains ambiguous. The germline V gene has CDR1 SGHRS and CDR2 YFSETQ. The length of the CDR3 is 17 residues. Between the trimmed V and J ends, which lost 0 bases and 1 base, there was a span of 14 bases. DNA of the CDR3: TGCGCCAGCAGCTTGGGGGCAATTGGTGACAGCAATCAGCCCCAGCATTTT. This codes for CASSLGAIGDSNQPQHF.

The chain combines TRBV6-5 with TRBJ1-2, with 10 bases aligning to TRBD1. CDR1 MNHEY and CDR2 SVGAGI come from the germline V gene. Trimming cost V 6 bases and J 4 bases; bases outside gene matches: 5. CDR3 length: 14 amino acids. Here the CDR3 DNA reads TGTGCCAGCAGAAGACAGGGGGCCCTCTATGGCTACACCTTC. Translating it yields CASRRQGALYGYTF.

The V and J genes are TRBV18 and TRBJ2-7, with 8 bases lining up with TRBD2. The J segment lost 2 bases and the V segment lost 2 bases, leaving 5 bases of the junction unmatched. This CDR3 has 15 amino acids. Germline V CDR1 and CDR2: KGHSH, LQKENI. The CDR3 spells CASSPGSGGAYEQYF. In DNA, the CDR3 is TGTGCCAGCTCACCAGGCTCGGGGGGGGCCTACGAGCAGTACTTC.

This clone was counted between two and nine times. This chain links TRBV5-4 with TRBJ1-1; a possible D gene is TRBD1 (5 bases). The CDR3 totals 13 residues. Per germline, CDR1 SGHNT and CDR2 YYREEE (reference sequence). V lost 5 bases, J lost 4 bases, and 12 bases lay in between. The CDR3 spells CASRWAGTTEAFF. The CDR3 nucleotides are TGTGCCAGCAGGTGGGCGGGGACCACTGAAGCTTTCTTT.

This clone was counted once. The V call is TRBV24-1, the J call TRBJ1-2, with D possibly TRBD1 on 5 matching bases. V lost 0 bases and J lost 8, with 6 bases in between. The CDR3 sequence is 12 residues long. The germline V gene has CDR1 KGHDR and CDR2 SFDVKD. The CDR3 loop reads CATSDLRGGYTF. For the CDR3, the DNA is TGTGCCACCAGTGATTTGAGGGGAGGCTACACCTTC.

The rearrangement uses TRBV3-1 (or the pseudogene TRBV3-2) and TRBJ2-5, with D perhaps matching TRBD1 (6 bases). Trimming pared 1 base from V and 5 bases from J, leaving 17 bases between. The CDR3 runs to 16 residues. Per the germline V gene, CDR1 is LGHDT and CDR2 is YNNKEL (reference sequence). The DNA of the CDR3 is TGTGCCAGCAGCCAAGGCAGGGGTCATTTAAAGGAGACCCAGTACTTC. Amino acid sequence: CASSQGRGHLKETQYF.

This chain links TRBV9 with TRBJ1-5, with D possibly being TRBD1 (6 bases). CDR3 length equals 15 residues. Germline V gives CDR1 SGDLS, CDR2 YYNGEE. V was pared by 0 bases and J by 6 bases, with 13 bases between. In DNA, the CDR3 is TGTGCCAGCAGCGTAGATGGGGGCCGGAGTCAGCCCCAGCATTTT. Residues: CASSVDGGRSQPQHF.

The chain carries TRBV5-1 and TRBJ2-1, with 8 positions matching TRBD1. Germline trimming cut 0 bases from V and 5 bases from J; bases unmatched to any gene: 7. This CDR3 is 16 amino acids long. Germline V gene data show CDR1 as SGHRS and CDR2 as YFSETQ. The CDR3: CASSLGARTGNNEQFF. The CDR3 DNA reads TGCGCCAGCAGCTTGGGGGCGCGGACAGGGAACAATGAGCAGTTCTTC.

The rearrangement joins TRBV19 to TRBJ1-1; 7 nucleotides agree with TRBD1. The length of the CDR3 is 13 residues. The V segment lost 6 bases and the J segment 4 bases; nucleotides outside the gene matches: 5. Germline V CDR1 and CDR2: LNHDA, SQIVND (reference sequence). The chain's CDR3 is CASRVSGGTEAFF. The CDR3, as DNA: TGTGCCAGTAGGGTCTCAGGGGGCACTGAAGCTTTCTTT. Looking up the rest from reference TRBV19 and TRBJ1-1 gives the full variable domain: DGGITQSPKYLFRKEGQNVTLSCEQNLNHDAMYWYRQDPGQGLRLIYYSQIVNDFQKGDIAEGYSVSREKKESFPLTVTSAQKNPTAFYLCASRVSGGTEAFFGQGTRLTVV.

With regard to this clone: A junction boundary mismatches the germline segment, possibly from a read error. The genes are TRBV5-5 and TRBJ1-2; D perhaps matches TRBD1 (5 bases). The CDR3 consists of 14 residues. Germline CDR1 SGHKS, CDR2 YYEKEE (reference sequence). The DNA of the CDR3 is TGTGCCAGCACCCCCCCGGGGGATCCCTATCGCTACACCTTC. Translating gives CASTPPGDPYRYTF.

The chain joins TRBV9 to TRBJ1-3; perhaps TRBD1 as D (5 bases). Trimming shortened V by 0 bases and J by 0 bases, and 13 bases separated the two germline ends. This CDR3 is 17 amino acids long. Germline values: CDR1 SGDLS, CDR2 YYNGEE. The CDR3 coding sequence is TGTGCCAGCAGCGTAGTGGGGCGGGAAATCTCTGGAAACACCATATATTTT. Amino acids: CASSVVGREISGNTIYF.

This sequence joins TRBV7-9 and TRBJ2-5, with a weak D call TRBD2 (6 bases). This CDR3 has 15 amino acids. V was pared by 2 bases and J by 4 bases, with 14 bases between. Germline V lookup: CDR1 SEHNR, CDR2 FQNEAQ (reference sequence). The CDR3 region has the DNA TGTGCCAGCAGCTTATCACTTGGGGGAGGAGAGACCCAGTACTTC. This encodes CASSLSLGGGETQYF.

DNA of the CDR3: TGTGCCTGGAGTGGTACATATGGCTACACCTTC. Translated: CAWSGTYGYTF. The rearrangement uses TRBV30 and TRBJ1-2; no firm D call. The CDR3 has 11 amino acids. The germline V and J ends were trimmed by 1 base and 5 bases, with 5 bases remaining between them. Germline V gene lookup returns CDR1 GTSNPN and CDR2 SVGIG (reference sequence).

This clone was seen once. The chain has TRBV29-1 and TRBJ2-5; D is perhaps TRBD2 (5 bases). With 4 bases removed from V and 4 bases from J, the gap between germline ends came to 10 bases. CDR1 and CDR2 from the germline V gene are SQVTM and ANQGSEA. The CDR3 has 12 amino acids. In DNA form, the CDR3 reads TGCAGCGTTGTTGGGAGTAGAGAGACCCAGTACTTC. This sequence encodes CSVVGSRETQYF.

The CDR3 nucleotides read TGTGCCAGCAGCCCCGGGACAGGGGCTTTTTGGAGTGGAAACACCATATATTTT. Translating gives CASSPGTGAFWSGNTIYF. This sequence joins TRBV5-6 and TRBJ1-3; 10 bases map to TRBD1. Looked up from germline, CDR1 is SGHDT and CDR2 is YYEEEE. The CDR3 is 18 residues long. The V gene end was trimmed by 4 bases and the J gene end by 3 bases; junction bases not matched to a gene: 13.

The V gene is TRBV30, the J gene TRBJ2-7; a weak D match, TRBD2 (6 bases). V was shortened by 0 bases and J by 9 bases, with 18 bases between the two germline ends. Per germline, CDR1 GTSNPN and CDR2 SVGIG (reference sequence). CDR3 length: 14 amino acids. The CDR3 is CAWSVGAGFRRQYF. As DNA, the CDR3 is TGTGCCTGGAGTGTAGGGGCGGGGTTCAGAAGGCAGTACTTC.

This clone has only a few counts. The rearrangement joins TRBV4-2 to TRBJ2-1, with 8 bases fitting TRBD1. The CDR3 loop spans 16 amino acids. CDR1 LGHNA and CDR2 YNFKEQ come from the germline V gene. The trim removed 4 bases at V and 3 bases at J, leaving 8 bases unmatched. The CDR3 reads CASSLEGTGDYNEQFF. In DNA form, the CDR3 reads TGTGCCAGCAGCCTAGAAGGGACAGGCGACTACAATGAGCAGTTCTTC.

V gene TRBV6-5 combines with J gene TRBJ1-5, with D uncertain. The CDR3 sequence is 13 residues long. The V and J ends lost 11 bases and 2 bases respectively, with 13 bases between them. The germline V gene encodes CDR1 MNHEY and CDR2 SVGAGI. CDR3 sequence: CAAGVGGNQPQHF. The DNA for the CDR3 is TGTGCCGCCGGGGTTGGCGGCAATCAGCCCCAGCATTTT.

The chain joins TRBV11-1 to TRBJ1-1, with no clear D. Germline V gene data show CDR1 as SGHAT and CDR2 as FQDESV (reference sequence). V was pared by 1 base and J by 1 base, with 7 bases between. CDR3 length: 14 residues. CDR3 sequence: CASSLGTGNTEAFF. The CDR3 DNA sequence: TGTGCCAGCAGCTTAGGAACGGGGAACACTGAAGCTTTCTTT.

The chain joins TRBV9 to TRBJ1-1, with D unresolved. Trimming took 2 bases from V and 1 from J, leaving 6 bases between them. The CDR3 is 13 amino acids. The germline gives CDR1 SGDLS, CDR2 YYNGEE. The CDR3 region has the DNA TGTGCCAGCAGCGTCGGGTCGAACACTGAAGCTTTCTTT. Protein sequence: CASSVGSNTEAFF.

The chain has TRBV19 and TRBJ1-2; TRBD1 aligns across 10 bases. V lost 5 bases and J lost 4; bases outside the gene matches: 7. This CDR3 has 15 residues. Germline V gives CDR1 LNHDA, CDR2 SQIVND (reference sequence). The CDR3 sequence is CASSPPGQGIYGYTF. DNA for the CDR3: TGTGCCAGTAGTCCACCGGGACAGGGGATCTATGGCTACACCTTC.

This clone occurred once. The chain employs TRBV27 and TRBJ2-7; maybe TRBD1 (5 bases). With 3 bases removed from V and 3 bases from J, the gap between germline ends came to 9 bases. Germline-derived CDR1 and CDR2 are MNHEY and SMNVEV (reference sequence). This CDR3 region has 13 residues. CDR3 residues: CASSFGANYEQYF. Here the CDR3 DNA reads TGTGCCAGCAGTTTTGGGGCCAACTACGAGCAGTACTTC.